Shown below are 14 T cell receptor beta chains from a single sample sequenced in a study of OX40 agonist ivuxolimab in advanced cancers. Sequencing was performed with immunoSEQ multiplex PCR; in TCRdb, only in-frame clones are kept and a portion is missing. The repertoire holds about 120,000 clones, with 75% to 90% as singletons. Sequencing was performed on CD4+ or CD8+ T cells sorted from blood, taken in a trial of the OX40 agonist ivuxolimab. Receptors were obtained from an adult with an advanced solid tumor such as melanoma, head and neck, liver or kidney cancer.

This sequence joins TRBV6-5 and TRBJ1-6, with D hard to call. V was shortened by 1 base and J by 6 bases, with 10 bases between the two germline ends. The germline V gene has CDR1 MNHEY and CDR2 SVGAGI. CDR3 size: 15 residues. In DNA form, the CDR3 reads TGTGCCAGCAGTTACTGGCTGGGTCGTAATTCACCCCTCCACTTT. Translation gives CASSYWLGRNSPLHF.

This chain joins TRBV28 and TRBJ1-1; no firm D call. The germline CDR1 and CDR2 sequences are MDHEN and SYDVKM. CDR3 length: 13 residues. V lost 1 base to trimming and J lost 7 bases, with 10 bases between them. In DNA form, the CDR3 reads TGTGCCAGCAGTTTATCGGCCCGGCGTGAAGCTTTCTTT. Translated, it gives CASSLSARREAFF.

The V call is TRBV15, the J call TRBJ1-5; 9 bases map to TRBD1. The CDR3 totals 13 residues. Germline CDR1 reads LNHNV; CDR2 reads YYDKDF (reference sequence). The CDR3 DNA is TGTCCCAAGGGGGACAGGGACAATCAGCCCCAGCATTTT. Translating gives CPKGDRDNQPQHF.

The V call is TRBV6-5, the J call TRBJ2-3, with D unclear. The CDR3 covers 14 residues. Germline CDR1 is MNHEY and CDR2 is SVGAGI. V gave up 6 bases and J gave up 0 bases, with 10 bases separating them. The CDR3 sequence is CASRQGLSTDTQYF. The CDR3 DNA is TGTGCCAGCAGACAAGGGCTCAGCACAGATACGCAGTATTTT.

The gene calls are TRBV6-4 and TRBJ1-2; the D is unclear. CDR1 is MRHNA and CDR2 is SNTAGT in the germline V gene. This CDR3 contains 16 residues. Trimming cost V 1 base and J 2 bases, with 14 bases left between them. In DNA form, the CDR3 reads TGTGCCAGCAGTGACTATAGCAGACTGTTAAACTATGGCTACACCTTC. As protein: CASSDYSRLLNYGYTF.

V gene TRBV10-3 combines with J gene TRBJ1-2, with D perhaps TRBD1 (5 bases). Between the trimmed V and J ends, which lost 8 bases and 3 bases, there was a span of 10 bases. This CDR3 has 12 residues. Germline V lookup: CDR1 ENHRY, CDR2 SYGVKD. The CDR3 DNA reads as TGTGCCATCTCGGGGGGGGACTATGGCTACACCTTC. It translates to CAISGGDYGYTF.

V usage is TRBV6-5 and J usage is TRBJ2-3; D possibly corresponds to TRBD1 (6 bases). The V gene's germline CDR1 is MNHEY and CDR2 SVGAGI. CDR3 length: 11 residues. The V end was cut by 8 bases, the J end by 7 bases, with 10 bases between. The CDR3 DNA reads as TGTGCCAGCTTTAGGGGGAATACGCAGTATTTT. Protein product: CASFRGNTQYF.

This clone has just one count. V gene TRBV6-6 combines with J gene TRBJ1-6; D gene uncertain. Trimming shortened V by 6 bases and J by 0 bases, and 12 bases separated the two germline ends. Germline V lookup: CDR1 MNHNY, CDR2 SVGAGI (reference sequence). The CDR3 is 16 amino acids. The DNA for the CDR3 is TGTGCCAGCAGCCCCCCCCGTAGCTCCTATAATTCACCCCTCCACTTT. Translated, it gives CASSPPRSSYNSPLHF.

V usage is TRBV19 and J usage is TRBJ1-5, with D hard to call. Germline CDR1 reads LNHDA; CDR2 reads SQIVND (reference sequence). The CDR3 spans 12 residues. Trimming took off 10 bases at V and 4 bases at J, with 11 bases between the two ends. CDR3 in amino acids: CATRELNQPQHF. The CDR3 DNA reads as TGTGCCACCCGGGAACTTAATCAGCCCCAGCATTTT.

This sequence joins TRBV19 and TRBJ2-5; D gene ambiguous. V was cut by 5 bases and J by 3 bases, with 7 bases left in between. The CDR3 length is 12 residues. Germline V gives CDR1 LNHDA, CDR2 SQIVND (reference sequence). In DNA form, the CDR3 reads TGTGCCAGTAGTCAGCAAGAAGAGACCCAGTACTTC. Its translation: CASSQQEETQYF.

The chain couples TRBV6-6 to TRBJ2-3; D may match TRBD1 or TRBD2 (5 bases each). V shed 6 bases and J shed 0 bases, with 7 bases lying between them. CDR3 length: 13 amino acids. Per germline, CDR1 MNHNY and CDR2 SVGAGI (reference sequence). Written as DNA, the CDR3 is TGTGCCAGCAGGGGACCTAGCACAGATACGCAGTATTTT. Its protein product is CASRGPSTDTQYF.

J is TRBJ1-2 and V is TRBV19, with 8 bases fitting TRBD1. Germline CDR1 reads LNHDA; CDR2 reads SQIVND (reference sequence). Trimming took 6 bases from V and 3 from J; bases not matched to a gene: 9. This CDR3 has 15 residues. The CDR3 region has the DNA TGTGCCAGTAGGGGGACAGGCCCTCGGGACTATGGCTACACCTTC. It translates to CASRGTGPRDYGYTF.

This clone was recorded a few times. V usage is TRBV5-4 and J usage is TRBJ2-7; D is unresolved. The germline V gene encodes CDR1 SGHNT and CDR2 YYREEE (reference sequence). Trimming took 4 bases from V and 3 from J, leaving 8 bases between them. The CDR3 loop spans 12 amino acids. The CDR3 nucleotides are TGTGCCAGCAGCACCGACTTCTACGAGCAGTACTTC. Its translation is CASSTDFYEQYF. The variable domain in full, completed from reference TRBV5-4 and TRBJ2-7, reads ETGVTQSPTHLIKTRGQQVTLRCSSQSGHNTVSWYQQALGQGPQFIFQYYREEENGRGNFPPRFSGLQFPNYSSELNVNALELDDSALYLCASSTDFYEQYFGPGTRLTVT.

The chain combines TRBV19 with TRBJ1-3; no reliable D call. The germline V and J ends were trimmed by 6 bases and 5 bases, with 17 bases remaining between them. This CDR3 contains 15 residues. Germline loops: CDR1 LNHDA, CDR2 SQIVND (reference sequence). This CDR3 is CASRAKDRDRNTIYF. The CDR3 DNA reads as TGTGCCAGTAGGGCTAAGGACCGAGACCGAAACACCATATATTTT.